This T cell receptor beta chain originates from a study of T cells after yellow fever vaccination (dated by TCRdb to the late 2010s). Looking at the study overall: The SMART-Seq v4 Ultra Low Input RNA kit was used to prepare libraries from fractions with low cell numbers. Two healthy male donors made up the cohort, one aged 18 to 29 years and the other aged 30 to 40 years. Bulk TCR alpha and beta repertoires were sequenced longitudinally to track T-cell clones before and after primary and booster YFV17D yellow fever vaccination. Blood was drawn at multiple timepoints before and after primary and secondary immunization, with bulk PBMC replicates and cell subsets isolated.

The treatment or condition label for this specimen denotes: live attenuated yellow fever vaccine strain. Two biological replicates of bulk PBMCs were collected at each blood-draw timepoint. A standard Ficoll-Paque protocol was used to isolate PBMCs from peripheral blood. TriZol was used to extract RNA from bulk PBMCs, CD4 and CD8 fractions, and dextramer-positive and dextramer-negative fractions. These reads were obtained on an Illumina NovaSeq 6000. TCR cDNA was synthesized by 5'RACE template switching, through which a universal primer site and unique molecular identifiers were introduced. Priming for cDNA synthesis came from both the TCR alpha and TCR beta constant segments. Two PCR steps were used to amplify libraries, with sample barcodes and sequencing adapters being added in the second step. Sequencing of libraries was done on Illumina HiSeq 2500 (2x100 bp) or NovaSeq (2x150 bp). In the source study's methods: MIGEC was used to demultiplex reads and collapse the reads into UMI consensus sequences, and MiXCR was used for V(D)J alignment. Using edgeR on replicate PBMC samples, clonotypes were called vaccine-responding if FDR was below 0.01 and the log2 fold change was above 5 up to day 15. Bulk clonotypes were assigned CD4 or CD8 identity according to which sequenced CD4 or CD8 repertoire held them at higher abundance. The public reads were reprocessed in TCRdb via fastp at Q25 and MiXCR, keeping in-frame beta chains. Merged by CDR3 protein, the rows form single entries marked with the most common genes and DNA. V and J calls and clone size were set by TCRdb, not the authors. This sample gives around 330,000 distinct CDR3 sequences in total; approximately 3.9% of them show up just once. The ten biggest clones cover roughly a quarter of the sample.

Reading the germline V gene gives CDR1 KGHSH and CDR2 LQKENI. V lost 6 bases and J lost 8 bases, and the count of bases not matched to a germline gene is 8. The CDR3 numbers 15 residues from cysteine through phenylalanine. Only the CDR3 portion is preserved as DNA: 45 bases, with reading frame beginning at the first base. Points the paper makes about the study in general: A small share of clonotypes was detected in both CD4 and CD8 compartments, with the overlap likely arising from convergent recombination. FACS-sorted repertoires could contain abundant contaminating clonotypes from the bulk population, so computational filtering was required. After the booster, most of the clones that had expanded following primary vaccination were detected again (around 97% of CD4 and around 90% of CD8), which suggests that memory was broadly maintained. The secondary T-cell response was weaker than the primary response but faster, peaking on day 5 instead of day 15. Only a couple of donors were included in the study, so the extent to which the findings can be generalized is limited.

This clonotype appeared many times. It lacks a known antigen. Base qualities are not provided; no much larger clone lies one nucleotide away. The rearranged segments are TRBV18 and TRBJ2-1, and TRBD1 aligns with 12 junction nucleotides. This TCR derives from a man between 18 and 29 years old who received the YFV17D yellow fever vaccine. Sequencing used PBMCs, obtained on the day of the yellow fever booster vaccination. At the DNA level, the sequence is TGTGCCAGCTCCCTGCCGGGACAGGGGGCTTATGAGCAGTTCTTC. Protein translation: CASSLPGQGAYEQFF.